This TCR beta chain was sequenced during a study of cytomegalovirus exposure and HLA in healthy donors. A remark on this clone: Its antigen remains unknown.

Study-wide results and limits: Reported results showed that the classifier diagnosed cytomegalovirus status with high specificity and sensitivity. Sequencing artifact likely explains a cluster of highly shared sequence variants.

Primers: 60 Vbeta forward and 13 Jbeta reverse. Original data processing: Per a later analysis, the number of unique TCR beta chains was roughly 80 million, of which about 11 million were shared. Data came from immunoSEQ multiplex PCR; TCRdb stores just in-frame clones and leaves some out. V and J calls and clone size are those listed in that table; D and trimming were worked out from the DNA. The sample contains more than 140,000 clones, around 79% of which appear only once. After removal of 0 bases from V and 7 bases from J, the junction contained 1 base not matched to a gene. This CDR3 spans 14 amino acids. Germline V gives CDR1 SNHLY, CDR2 FYNNEI.

The chain couples TRBV2 to TRBJ1-4, with TRBD1 matching 8 bases. Input material: PBMCs. The sequence derives from a man aged 25 to 45 in good health and CMV-seropositive. CDR3 in DNA: TGTGCCAGCAGTGAAGCACAGGGGGGTGAAAAACTGTTTTTT. Protein: CASSEAQGGEKLFF.